This paragraph covers one T cell receptor (beta chain) sequence. Its antigen remains unidentified. Some clones are missing from TCRdb's copy, which holds only in-frame ones; the method was immunoSEQ multiplex PCR. The repertoire holds 50,000 or so clones, with roughly 63% as singletons. The sample is drawn from a study of cytotoxic CD8 clonotypes in ibrutinib-treated CLL. Whole-study results and caveats: Clonality increased at ibrutinib response, then returned toward baseline at progression. Public clonotypes (which were uncommon) either contracted or remained stable on treatment. Sampling times (in sustained-remission versus progressing patients) were not the same.

Germline V lookup: CDR1 SQVTM, CDR2 ANQGSEA. Trimming cost V 1 base and J 7 bases, with 6 bases left between them. This CDR3 has 11 amino acids. Material: PBMCs, obtained after 24 months of ibrutinib treatment. The chain couples TRBV29-1 to TRBJ2-3; D is undetermined. This receptor was taken from a human donor with chronic lymphocytic leukemia. CDR3 nucleotides: TGCAGCGTTGAAGTGGGGAATACGCAGTATTTT. Its translation: CSVEVGNTQYF.